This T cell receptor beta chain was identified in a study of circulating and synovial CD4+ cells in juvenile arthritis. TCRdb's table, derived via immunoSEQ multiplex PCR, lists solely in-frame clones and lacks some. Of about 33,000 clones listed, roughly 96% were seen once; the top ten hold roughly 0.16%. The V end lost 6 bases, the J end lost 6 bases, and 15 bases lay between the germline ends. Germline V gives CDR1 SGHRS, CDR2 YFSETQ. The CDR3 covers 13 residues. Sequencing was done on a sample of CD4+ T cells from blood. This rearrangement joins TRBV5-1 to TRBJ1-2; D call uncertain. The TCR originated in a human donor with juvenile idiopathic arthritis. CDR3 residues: CASTLNSGDGYTF. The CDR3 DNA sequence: TGCGCCAGCACCCTCAACAGCGGTGATGGCTACACCTTC.